These T cell receptor beta chains were read from a single sample in a study of T cell repertoires in cytomegalovirus infection. These receptors' targets are unknown. TCRdb re-analysed the reads in MiXCR, keeping a single row per CDR3 protein. The sample includes 340,000 or so distinct CDR3 sequences, roughly 25% of them seen just once. This specimen consisted of cultured PBMCs, obtained from culture after CMV antigen stimulation. These receptors came from a human donor in good health (CMV status not recorded). Some clones in this sample may be carry-over from other donors' samples. CDR3s include the opening cysteine and the closing phenylalanine or tryptophan. The D gene is left open where the match is weak. Some rows mark clone size as missing; the rest say once, few, many or name a class of expanded clone.

V	size	J	D	CDR3	DNA
TRBV7-1	.	TRBJ2-7	TRBD1	CASSVLGQGGEQYF	TGTGCCAGCAGCGTTCTGGGACAGGGTGGCGAGCAGTACTTC
TRBV4-3	.	TRBJ1-5	.	CASSQDGAGRIGQPQHF	TGCGCCAGCAGCCAAGATGGGGCGGGCCGGATCGGGCAGCCCCAGCATTTT
TRBV28	many	TRBJ2-1	TRBD2	CASSLYAAGVIEQFF	TGTGCCAGCAGTTTATATGCAGCGGGAGTCATTGAGCAGTTCTTC
TRBV5-1	.	TRBJ2-5	TRBD1	CASSWDRFQETQYF	TGCGCCAGCAGCTGGGACAGGTTCCAGGAGACCCAGTACTTC
TRBV20-1	few	TRBJ1-5	TRBD1	CSASRGQNNQPQHF	TGCAGTGCTAGCCGGGGACAGAACAATCAGCCCCAGCATTTT
TRBV7-6	.	TRBJ2-1	.	CASSSTGLELNEQFF	TGTGCCAGCAGCTCTACGGGACTCGAGCTGAATGAGCAGTTCTTC
TRBV12-3/TRBV12-4	.	TRBJ1-2	TRBD1	CASSGTDNYGYTF	TGTGCCAGCAGCGGGACAGATAACTATGGCTACACCTTC
TRBV20-1	.	TRBJ1-2	TRBD1	CSARDRGYGYTF	TGCAGTGCTAGGGACAGGGGCTATGGCTACACCTTC
TRBV6-6	few	TRBJ1-3	.	CASSYSGTRINTIYF	TGTGCCAGCAGTTACTCCGGGACAAGAATAAACACCATATATTTT
TRBV7-8	many	TRBJ2-3	TRBD2	CASSISGTSGFTDTQYF	TGTGCCAGCAGCATCTCCGGGACTAGCGGGTTCACAGATACGCAGTATTTT
TRBV28	.	TRBJ2-3	.	CASSLLLAKDTQYF	TGTGCCAGCAGTTTATTATTGGCGAAGGATACGCAGTATTTT
TRBV7-9	few	TRBJ2-3	TRBD1	CASSLTGESPQYF	TGTGCCAGCAGCTTAACAGGGGAGTCACCGCAGTATTTT
TRBV6-1	.	TRBJ2-5	TRBD2	CASSKWGTSGQETQYF	TGTGCCAGCAGCAAATGGGGGACTAGCGGACAAGAGACCCAGTACTTC
TRBV7-9	.	TRBJ2-5	.	CASRVQGGLRGTQYF	TGTGCCAGCAGGGTCCAGGGCGGGCTACGGGGGACCCAGTACTTC
TRBV5-4	few	TRBJ2-3	.	CASSLDGRGLWYF	TGTGCCAGCAGCTTGGATGGAAGGGGTTTATGGTATTTT
TRBV6-2/TRBV6-3	.	TRBJ2-1	TRBD2	CASSETSGRAKIDNEQFF	TGTGCCAGCAGCGAGACTAGCGGGAGGGCCAAAATCGACAATGAGCAGTTCTTC
TRBV7-2	.	TRBJ1-1	TRBD1	CASSLTEGAVTEAFF	TGTGCCAGCAGCTTAACGGAGGGGGCGGTTACTGAAGCTTTCTTT
TRBV7-3	.	TRBJ2-2	TRBD2	CASSLSGTRRAGELFF	TGTGCCAGCAGCTTATCCGGGACTAGAAGGGCCGGGGAGCTGTTTTTT
TRBV7-2	many	TRBJ2-2	.	CASSLVRPGVTGELFF	TGTGCCAGCAGCTTAGTACGGCCAGGGGTTACCGGGGAGCTGTTTTTT
TRBV19	many	TRBJ2-2	.	CASRAFQGHGELFF	TGTGCCAGTAGGGCGTTCCAGGGACACGGGGAGCTGTTTTTT
TRBV7-2	few	TRBJ1-5	.	CASSLEPGEAQPQHF	TGTGCCAGCAGCTTAGAACCCGGGGAAGCTCAGCCCCAGCATTTT
TRBV27	.	TRBJ2-1	.	CASSLSAGLSYNEQFF	TGTGCCAGCAGTTTATCGGCGGGACTCTCCTACAATGAGCAGTTCTTC
TRBV7-2	many	TRBJ2-5	.	CASSLTSLMYF	TGTGCCAGCAGCTTAACGAGTCTTATGTACTTC
TRBV6-1	.	TRBJ1-5	TRBD1	CASRGTDYSNQPQHF	TGTGCCTCCAGAGGGACAGACTATTCCAATCAGCCCCAGCATTTT
TRBV7-8	.	TRBJ1-1	.	CASSDQVNTEAFF	TGTGCCAGCAGCGACCAGGTGAACACTGAAGCTTTCTTT
TRBV6-2/TRBV6-3	.	TRBJ2-3	.	CASGRSGSTDTQYF	TGTGCCAGCGGACGGAGCGGAAGCACAGATACGCAGTATTTT
TRBV7-8	.	TRBJ1-1	.	CASSPLGRNTEAFF	TGTGCCAGCAGCCCTTTAGGGAGGAACACTGAAGCTTTCTTT
TRBV7-2	.	TRBJ1-6	.	CASSPQDSGSNSPLHF	TGTGCCAGCAGCCCCCAGGACTCAGGCAGTAATTCACCCCTCCACTTT
TRBV15	.	TRBJ2-1	.	CATSRSTPVSYNEQFF	TGTGCCACCAGCCGTAGTACACCGGTCTCCTACAATGAGCAGTTCTTC
TRBV20-1	.	TRBJ2-5	TRBD1	CSARERTGGLGETQYF	TGCAGTGCTAGAGAGCGTACAGGGGGCTTGGGGGAGACCCAGTACTTC
TRBV12-3/TRBV12-4	many	TRBJ2-2	.	CASSFGGTNTGELFF	TGTGCCAGCAGTTTCGGCGGGACCAACACCGGGGAGCTGTTTTTT
TRBV28	few	TRBJ2-7	TRBD2	CASSIAGGHYEQYF	TGTGCCAGCAGTATAGCGGGAGGTCACTACGAGCAGTACTTC
TRBV5-4	few	TRBJ2-5	.	CASSFRRAFGETQYF	TGTGCCAGCAGCTTTCGTAGGGCTTTCGGGGAGACCCAGTACTTC
TRBV18	.	TRBJ1-1	.	CASSPPSTDTEAFF	TGTGCCAGCTCACCACCGAGCACCGACACTGAAGCTTTCTTT
TRBV25-1	few	TRBJ2-5	.	CASSDGGLQETQYF	TGTGCCAGCAGTGACGGCGGTCTCCAAGAGACCCAGTACTTC
TRBV10-3	few	TRBJ1-1	.	CAISEYRRDLSEAFF	TGTGCCATCAGTGAGTACCGCAGGGATTTATCTGAAGCTTTCTTT
TRBV20-1	.	TRBJ1-1	.	CSASGQRDYTEAFF	TGCAGTGCTTCCGGACAAAGAGACTACACTGAAGCTTTCTTT
TRBV6-1	.	TRBJ2-5	TRBD2	CASSFSLPGASGRKETQYF	TGTGCCAGCAGTTTCTCTCTTCCAGGGGCTAGCGGGAGGAAAGAGACCCAGTACTTC
TRBV27	.	TRBJ2-3	.	CASTSWGVSTDTQYF	TGTGCCAGCACCTCTTGGGGCGTCAGCACAGATACGCAGTATTTT
TRBV7-2	.	TRBJ1-5	.	CASSFGFNQPQHF	TGTGCCAGCAGCTTCGGATTCAATCAGCCCCAGCATTTT
TRBV7-2	.	TRBJ2-2	TRBD2	CASSLRGTSGTGELFF	TGTGCCAGCAGCTTAAGGGGGACTAGCGGGACCGGGGAGCTGTTTTTT
TRBV7-9	few	TRBJ1-1	.	CASSLSRGLYEAFF	TGTGCCAGCAGCTTATCGAGGGGATTGTATGAAGCTTTCTTT
TRBV7-2	.	TRBJ2-2	TRBD2	CASREAAGGTGELFF	TGTGCCAGCAGGGAGGCAGCGGGAGGCACCGGGGAGCTGTTTTTT
TRBV18	few	TRBJ1-2	TRBD1	CASSPQTGTGRDGYTF	TGTGCCAGCTCACCACAAACCGGGACAGGGAGAGATGGCTACACCTTC
TRBV6-8	once	TRBJ2-1	.	CASSFSRALNNEQFF	TGTGCCAGCAGTTTTTCCAGAGCCCTAAACAATGAGCAGTTCTTC
TRBV7-8	many	TRBJ2-1	TRBD2	CASSPRTSGSNHEQFF	TGTGCCAGCAGCCCAAGGACTAGCGGGAGTAATCATGAGCAGTTCTTC
TRBV7-2	many	TRBJ1-1	.	CASSLERQFPFF	TGTGCCAGCAGCCTCGAACGGCAATTTCCTTTCTTT
TRBV6-2/TRBV6-3	.	TRBJ2-1	.	CASSLRRGVPLF	TGTGCCAGCAGTTTGCGTAGGGGAGTTCCGCTCTTC
TRBV19	.	TRBJ2-1	TRBD2	CASKEVSGSFEQFF	TGTGCCAGTAAGGAGGTTAGCGGGAGTTTTGAGCAGTTCTTC
TRBV7-9	.	TRBJ2-5	TRBD2	CASSLLAGSMETQYF	TGTGCCAGCAGCCTCCTAGCGGGATCGATGGAGACCCAGTACTTC